The source of this T cell receptor (beta chain) is a study of blood T cell repertoires in COVID-19 (dated by TCRdb to 2020 to 2021). As for the study more broadly: Samples from collaborators originated in the United States, Italy and Spain and spanned both the acute and convalescent phases of COVID-19. The prospective study material was composed of cDNA or gDNA derived from T cells, B-cell-depleted T cells, or PBMCs. Deeply sampled blood TCRbeta repertoires from subjects exposed to, actively infected with, or recovered from COVID-19 were included in the dataset. The repertoires were released in a freely available public database intended as a resource for research on the immune response to SARS-CoV-2. The samples were drawn from two sources: the first 160 participants of the ongoing ImmuneRACE study, and approximately 1,300 subjects contributed by 6 global collaborators. Nearly every sample came with metadata listing a de-identified subject ID, COVID-19 status, age in years and sex. HLA class I and class II types, where available, came from metadata supplied by the sample provider rather than from assay-based typing. General study outcomes and caveats: How much clinical and demographic metadata was included differed by source and by participant, and the metadata was provided uncurated.

The immunoSEQ Assay, a bias-controlled multiplex PCR, was used to amplify TCRbeta CDR3 regions from genomic DNA. The authors' pipeline ran thus. Nucleated cell counts per sample were estimated from amplification of reference gene primers within the assay. To quantify the absolute abundance of each unique TCRbeta CDR3 rearrangement, sequence reads were collapsed and filtered. For each sample, productive Simpson clonality was calculated as the square root of Simpson's diversity index over productive rearrangements. As stored in TCRdb, this immuneACCESS dataset retains in-frame rearrangements with V and J assigned. A fraction of the clones does not appear; measured against another copy, unresolved V genes explain less than half of the discrepancy, and the remainder lacks a known reason. V, J and clone size reflect that table, while D and trimming were determined from the DNA. The table for this sample lists approximately 310,000 clones; roughly 85% of them were counted only once. The top ten constitute 2.2% of the sample.

Enrolling through a virtual design, the prospective study's participants ranged in age from roughly 18 to 89 years and lived across approximately 25 United States geographic areas. In the prospective study, participants were assigned to cohorts based on the clinical history participants reported in a screening survey and a study questionnaire. For ImmuneRACE Cohort 3, a participant was defined as recovered based on two consecutive negative NP/OP PCR tests, clearance by a healthcare professional, or resolution of symptoms. Each participant in the prospective study had whole blood, serum and a nasopharyngeal or oropharyngeal swab collected by mobile phlebotomists. Prospective study participants could optionally give additional blood draws and questionnaires over an approximately two-month period. Before DNA extraction, blood samples from the prospective study were shipped at room temperature or frozen.

Comment on this clone: Its recognized antigen is unknown. Base qualities are not provided; no much larger clone lies one nucleotide away.

The source is a man aged 25 to 40 who had recovered from COVID-19. Sequencing was performed on PBMCs or T cells enriched from blood (not recorded which).

The bases read TGTGCCAGCAGTGCTGGGGGGGGAATGAACACTGAAGCTTTCTTT. It translates as CASSAGGGMNTEAFF. The chain couples TRBV6-4 to TRBJ1-1; the D region possibly corresponds to TRBD1 (5 bases align). CDR1 and CDR2 were assigned from the germline V gene as MRHNA and SNTAGT. The CDR3 measures 15 amino acids from cysteine to phenylalanine. The CDR3 DNA has 45 bases and is translated from base 1. Trimming removed 4 bases from V and 0 bases from J, leaving 12 bases between the germline ends.